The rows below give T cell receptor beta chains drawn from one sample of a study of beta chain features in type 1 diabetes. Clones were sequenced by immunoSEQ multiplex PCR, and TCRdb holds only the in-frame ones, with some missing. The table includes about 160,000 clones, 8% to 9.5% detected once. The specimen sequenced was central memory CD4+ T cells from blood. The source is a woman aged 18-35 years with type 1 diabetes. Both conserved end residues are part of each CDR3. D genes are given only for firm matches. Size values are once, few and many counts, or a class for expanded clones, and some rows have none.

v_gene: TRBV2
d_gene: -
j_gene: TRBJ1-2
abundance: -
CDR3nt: TGTGCCAGTTCATTGGACTTTGACGGCTACACCTTC
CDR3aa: CASSLDFDGYTF

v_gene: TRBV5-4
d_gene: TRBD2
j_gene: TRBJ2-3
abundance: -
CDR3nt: TGTGCCAGCAGCTTGGGCGGGGGGTTGGTAGATACGCAGTATTTT
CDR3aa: CASSLGGGLVDTQYF

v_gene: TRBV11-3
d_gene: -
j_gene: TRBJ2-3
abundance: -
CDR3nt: TGTGCCAGCAGCCCCCCCGCGGTAAATACGCAGTATTTT
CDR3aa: CASSPPAVNTQYF

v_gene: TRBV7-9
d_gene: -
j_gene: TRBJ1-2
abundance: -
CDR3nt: TGTGCCAGCAGCTCCCAGGAGGATTATGGCTACACCTTC
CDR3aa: CASSSQEDYGYTF

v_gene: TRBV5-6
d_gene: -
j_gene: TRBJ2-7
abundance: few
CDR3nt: TGTGCCAGCAGCTTGGTGGCGGGAACCTACGAGCAGTACTTC
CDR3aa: CASSLVAGTYEQYF

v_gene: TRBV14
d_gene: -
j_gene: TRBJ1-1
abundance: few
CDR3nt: TGTGCCAGCAGCCAAGGACAGAACACTGAAGCTTTCTTT
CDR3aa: CASSQGQNTEAFF

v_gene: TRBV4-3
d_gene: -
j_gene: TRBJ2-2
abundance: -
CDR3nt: TGCGCCAGCAGCCAAGAGAGGAACACCGGGGAGCTGTTTTTT
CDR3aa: CASSQERNTGELFF

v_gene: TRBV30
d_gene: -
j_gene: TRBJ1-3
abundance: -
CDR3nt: TGTGCCTGGACCCGGCCCAGGGCACGTGGAAACACCATATATTTT
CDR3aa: CAWTRPRARGNTIYF

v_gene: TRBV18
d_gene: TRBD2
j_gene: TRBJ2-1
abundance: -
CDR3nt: TGTGCCAGCTCACCCTCTAGCGGGAGGAATGAGCAGTTCTTC
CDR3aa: CASSPSSGRNEQFF

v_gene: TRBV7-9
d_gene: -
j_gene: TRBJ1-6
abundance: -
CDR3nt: TGTGCCAGCAGCTTAGACCAGGGTGCCTCACCCCTCCACTTT
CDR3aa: CASSLDQGASPLHF